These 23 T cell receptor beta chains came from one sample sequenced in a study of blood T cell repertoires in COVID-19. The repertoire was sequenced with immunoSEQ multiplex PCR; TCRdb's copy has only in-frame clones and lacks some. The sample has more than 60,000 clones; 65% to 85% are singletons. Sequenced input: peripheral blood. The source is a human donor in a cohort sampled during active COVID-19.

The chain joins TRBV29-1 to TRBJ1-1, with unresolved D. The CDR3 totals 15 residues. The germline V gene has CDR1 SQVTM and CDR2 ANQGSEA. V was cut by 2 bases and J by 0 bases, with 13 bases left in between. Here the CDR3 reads CSVESREALNTEAFF. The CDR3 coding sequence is TGCAGCGTTGAATCGAGGGAGGCCCTGAACACTGAAGCTTTCTTT.

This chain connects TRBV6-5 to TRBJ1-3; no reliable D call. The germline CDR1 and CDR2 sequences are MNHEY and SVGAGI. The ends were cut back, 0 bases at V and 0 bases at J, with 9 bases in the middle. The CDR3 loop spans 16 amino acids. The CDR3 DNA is TGTGCCAGCAGTTACTCCCGGGAATTCTCTGGAAACACCATATATTTT. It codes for CASSYSREFSGNTIYF.

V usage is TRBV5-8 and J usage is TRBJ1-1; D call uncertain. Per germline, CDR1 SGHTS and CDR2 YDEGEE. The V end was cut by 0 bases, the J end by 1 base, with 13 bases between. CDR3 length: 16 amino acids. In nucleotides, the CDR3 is TGTGCCAGCAGCTTGGTCGCTTTACAGCCGAACACTGAAGCTTTCTTT. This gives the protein CASSLVALQPNTEAFF.

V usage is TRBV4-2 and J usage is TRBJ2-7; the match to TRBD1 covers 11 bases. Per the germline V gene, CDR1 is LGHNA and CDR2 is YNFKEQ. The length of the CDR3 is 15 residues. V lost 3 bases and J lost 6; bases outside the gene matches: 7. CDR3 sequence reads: CASSHTSGTGGEQYF. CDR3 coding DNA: TGTGCCAGCAGCCATACCTCCGGGACAGGGGGCGAGCAGTACTTC.

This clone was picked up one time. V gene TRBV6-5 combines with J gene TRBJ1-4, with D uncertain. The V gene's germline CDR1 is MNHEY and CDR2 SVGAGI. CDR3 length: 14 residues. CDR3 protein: CASSDLFRGEKLFF. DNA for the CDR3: TGTGCTTCATCGGATTTGTTTCGAGGTGAAAAACTGTTTTTT.

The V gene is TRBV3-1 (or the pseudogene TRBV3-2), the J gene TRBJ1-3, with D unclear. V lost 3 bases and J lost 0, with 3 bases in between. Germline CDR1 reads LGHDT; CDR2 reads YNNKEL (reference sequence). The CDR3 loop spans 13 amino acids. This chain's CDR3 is CASSQRSGNTIYF. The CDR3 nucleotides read TGTGCCAGCAGCCAGCGCTCTGGAAACACCATATATTTT.

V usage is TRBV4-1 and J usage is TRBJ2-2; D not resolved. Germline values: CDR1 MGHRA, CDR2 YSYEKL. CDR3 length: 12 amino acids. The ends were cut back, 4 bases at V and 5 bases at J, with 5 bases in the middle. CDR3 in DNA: TGCGCCAGCAGCCTCAGGACCGGGGAGCTGTTTTTT. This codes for CASSLRTGELFF.

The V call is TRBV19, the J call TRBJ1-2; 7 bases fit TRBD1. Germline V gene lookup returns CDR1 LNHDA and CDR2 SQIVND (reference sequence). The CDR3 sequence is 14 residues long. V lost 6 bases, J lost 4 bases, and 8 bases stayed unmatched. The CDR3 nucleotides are TGTGCCAGTAGGGGAACACAGGGGAGCTATGGCTACACCTTC. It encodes CASRGTQGSYGYTF.

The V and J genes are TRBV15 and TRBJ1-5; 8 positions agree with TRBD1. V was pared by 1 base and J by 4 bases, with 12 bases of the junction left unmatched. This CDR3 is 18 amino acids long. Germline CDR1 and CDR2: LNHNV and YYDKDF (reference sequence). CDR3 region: CATSRVEQGGLGNQPQHF. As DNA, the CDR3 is TGTGCCACCAGCAGAGTGGAACAGGGGGGGTTGGGTAATCAGCCCCAGCATTTT.

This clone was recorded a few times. The CDR3 DNA follows: TGCGCCAGCAGCCAAGATTGGGGGGGGCTTACTAGCACAGATACGCAGTATTTT. Its protein product is CASSQDWGGLTSTDTQYF. The chain is built from TRBV4-1 and TRBJ2-3; perhaps TRBD2 as D (7 bases). V lost 0 bases, J lost 0 bases, and 16 bases lay in between. CDR3 length equals 18 residues. CDR1 is MGHRA and CDR2 is YSYEKL in the germline V gene.

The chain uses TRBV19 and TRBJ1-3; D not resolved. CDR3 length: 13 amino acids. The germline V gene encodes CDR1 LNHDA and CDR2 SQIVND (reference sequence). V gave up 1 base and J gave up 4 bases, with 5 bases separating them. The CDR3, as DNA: TGTGCCAGTAGTATAGGAGAAGGAAACACCATATATTTT. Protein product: CASSIGEGNTIYF.

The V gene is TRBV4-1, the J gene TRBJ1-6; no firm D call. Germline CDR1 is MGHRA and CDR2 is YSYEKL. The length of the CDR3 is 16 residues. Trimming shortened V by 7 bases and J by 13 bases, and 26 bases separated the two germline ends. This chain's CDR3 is CASTHTGFSPWVPLHF. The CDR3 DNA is TGCGCCAGCACCCACACGGGTTTCTCGCCGTGGGTGCCCCTCCACTTT.

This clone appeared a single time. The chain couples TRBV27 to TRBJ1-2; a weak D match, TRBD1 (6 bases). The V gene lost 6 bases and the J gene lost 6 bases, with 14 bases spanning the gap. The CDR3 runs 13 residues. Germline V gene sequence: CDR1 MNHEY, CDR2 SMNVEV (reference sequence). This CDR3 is CASSPLQGNGYTF. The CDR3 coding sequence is TGTGCCAGCAGCCCTTTACAGGGAAATGGCTACACCTTC.

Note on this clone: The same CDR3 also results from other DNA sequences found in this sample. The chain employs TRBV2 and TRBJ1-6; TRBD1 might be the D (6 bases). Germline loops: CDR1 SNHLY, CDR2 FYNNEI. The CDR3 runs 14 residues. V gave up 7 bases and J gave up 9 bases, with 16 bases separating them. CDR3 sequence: CASNLQGELSPLHF. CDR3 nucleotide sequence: TGTGCCAGCAATCTACAGGGAGAGCTTTCACCCCTCCACTTT.

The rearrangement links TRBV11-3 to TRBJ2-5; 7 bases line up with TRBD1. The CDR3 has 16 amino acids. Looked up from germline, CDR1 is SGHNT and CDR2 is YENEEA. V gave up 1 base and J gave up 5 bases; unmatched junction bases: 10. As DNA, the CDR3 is TGTGCCAGCAGCTTAGGCGAGTACAGGGGTCGGGAGACCCAGTACTTC. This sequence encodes CASSLGEYRGRETQYF.

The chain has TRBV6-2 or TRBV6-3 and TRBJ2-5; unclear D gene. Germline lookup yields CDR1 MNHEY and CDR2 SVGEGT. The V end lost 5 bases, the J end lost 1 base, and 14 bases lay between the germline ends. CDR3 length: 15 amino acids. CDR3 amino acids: CASSVTLGRQETQYF. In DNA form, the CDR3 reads TGTGCCAGCAGTGTCACCCTAGGCCGCCAAGAGACCCAGTACTTC.

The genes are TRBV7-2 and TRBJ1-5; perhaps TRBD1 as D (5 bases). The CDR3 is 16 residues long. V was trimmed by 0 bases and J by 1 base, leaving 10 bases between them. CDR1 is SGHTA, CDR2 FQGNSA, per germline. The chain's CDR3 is CASSLAAGISNQPQHF. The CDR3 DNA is TGTGCCAGCAGCTTAGCGGCAGGGATAAGCAATCAGCCCCAGCATTTT.

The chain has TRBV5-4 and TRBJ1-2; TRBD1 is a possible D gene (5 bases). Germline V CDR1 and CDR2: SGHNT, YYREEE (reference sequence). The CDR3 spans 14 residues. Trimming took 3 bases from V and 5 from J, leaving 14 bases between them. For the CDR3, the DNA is TGTGCCAGCAGCTACGGTAGGGGCGATTATGGCTACACCTTC. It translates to CASSYGRGDYGYTF. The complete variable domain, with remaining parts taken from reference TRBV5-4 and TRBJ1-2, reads ETGVTQSPTHLIKTRGQQVTLRCSSQSGHNTVSWYQQALGQGPQFIFQYYREEENGRGNFPPRFSGLQFPNYSSELNVNALELDDSALYLCASSYGRGDYGYTFGSGTRLTVV.

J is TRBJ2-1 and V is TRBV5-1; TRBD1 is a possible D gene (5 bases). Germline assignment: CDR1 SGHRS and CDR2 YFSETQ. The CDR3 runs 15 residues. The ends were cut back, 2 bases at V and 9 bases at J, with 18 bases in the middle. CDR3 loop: CASSLQVGLDSEQFF. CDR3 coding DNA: TGCGCCAGCAGCTTACAGGTGGGTTTGGATAGTGAGCAGTTCTTC.

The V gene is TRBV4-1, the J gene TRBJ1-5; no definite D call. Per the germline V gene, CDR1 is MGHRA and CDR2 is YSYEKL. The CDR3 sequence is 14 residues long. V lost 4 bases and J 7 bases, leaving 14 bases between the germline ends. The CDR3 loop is CASSPWPPRQPQHF. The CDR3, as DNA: TGCGCCAGCAGCCCCTGGCCACCGCGGCAGCCCCAGCATTTT.

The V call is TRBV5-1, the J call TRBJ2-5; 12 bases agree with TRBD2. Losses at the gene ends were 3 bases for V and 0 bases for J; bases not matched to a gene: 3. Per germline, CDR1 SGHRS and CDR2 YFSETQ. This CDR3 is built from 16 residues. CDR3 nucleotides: TGCGCCAGCAGCTCTAGCGGGGGGGTGTACCAAGAGACCCAGTACTTC. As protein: CASSSSGGVYQETQYF.

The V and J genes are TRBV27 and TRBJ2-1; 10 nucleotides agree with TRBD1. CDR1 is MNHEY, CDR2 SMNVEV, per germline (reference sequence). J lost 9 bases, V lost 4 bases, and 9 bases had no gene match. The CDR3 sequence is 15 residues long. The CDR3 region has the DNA TGTGCCAGCAGTTCCCGGGACAGGGGCCTACGTGAGCAGTTCTTC. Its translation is CASSSRDRGLREQFF.

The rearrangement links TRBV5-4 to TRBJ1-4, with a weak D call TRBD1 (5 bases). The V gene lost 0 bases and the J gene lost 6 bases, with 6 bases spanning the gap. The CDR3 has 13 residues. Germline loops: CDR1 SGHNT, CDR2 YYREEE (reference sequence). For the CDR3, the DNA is TGTGCCAGCAGCTTGGCCAGGGATGAAAAACTGTTTTTT. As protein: CASSLARDEKLFF.